Listed below are T cell receptor beta chains from one sample, sequenced in a study of OX40 agonist ivuxolimab in advanced cancers. Assay: immunoSEQ multiplex PCR; the TCRdb copy retains only in-frame clones and omits some. Here the sample spans under 20,000 clones, 86% being singletons. Sequenced material: CD4+ or CD8+ T cells sorted from blood, taken in a trial of the OX40 agonist ivuxolimab. Source of these receptors: an adult with an advanced solid tumor such as melanoma, head and neck, liver or kidney cancer. Both conserved end residues are part of each CDR3. Each record gives: clone size, J gene, D gene, V gene, CDR3 DNA, CDR3 protein. A D gene is named only where the DNA matches it firmly. Some rows have no size entry. The others give once, few or many, or a class for an expanded clone.

clone_size: NA; j_call: TRBJ1-5; d_call: NA; v_call: TRBV28; cdr3_nt: TGTGCCAGCAGTTTGGCCAGGGAGGGGCAGCCCCAGCATTTT; cdr3_aa: CASSLAREGQPQHF
clone_size: NA; j_call: TRBJ2-5; d_call: NA; v_call: TRBV19; cdr3_nt: TGTGCCAGTAGTATAATGGGGGTCCAAGAGACCCAGTACTTC; cdr3_aa: CASSIMGVQETQYF
clone_size: NA; j_call: TRBJ2-3; d_call: NA; v_call: TRBV12-5; cdr3_nt: TGTGCTAGTGGTTTGGTAGTCCCTTCCCCCACAGATACGCAGTATTTT; cdr3_aa: CASGLVVPSPTDTQYF
clone_size: NA; j_call: TRBJ1-1; d_call: NA; v_call: TRBV4-1; cdr3_nt: TGCGCCAGCAGCCAAGATAGGCTCGAGAACCCCAATGAAGCTTTCTTT; cdr3_aa: CASSQDRLENPNEAFF
clone_size: NA; j_call: TRBJ2-7; d_call: TRBD1; v_call: TRBV19; cdr3_nt: TGTGCCAGTAGCATGGGACAGGGGGCCTACGAGCAGTACTTC; cdr3_aa: CASSMGQGAYEQYF
clone_size: NA; j_call: TRBJ2-7; d_call: NA; v_call: TRBV7-2; cdr3_nt: TGTGCCAGCAGCAACGGGGCGGAAGGGCCCTACGAGCAGTACTTC; cdr3_aa: CASSNGAEGPYEQYF
clone_size: NA; j_call: TRBJ2-2; d_call: TRBD1; v_call: TRBV30; cdr3_nt: TGTGCCTGGGAAAGCTGGGCAGGGGGAAATGTACGCGCCGGGGAGCTGTTTTTT; cdr3_aa: CAWESWAGGNVRAGELFF
clone_size: NA; j_call: TRBJ1-1; d_call: NA; v_call: TRBV15; cdr3_nt: TGTGCCACCAGCAGAGATCGGGCAGCGAACACTGAAGCTTTCTTT; cdr3_aa: CATSRDRAANTEAFF
clone_size: NA; j_call: TRBJ1-1; d_call: TRBD1; v_call: TRBV7-9; cdr3_nt: TGTGCCAGCAGCTCTTTTGACAGGGGCCACACTGAAGCTTTCTTT; cdr3_aa: CASSSFDRGHTEAFF
clone_size: NA; j_call: TRBJ1-1; d_call: NA; v_call: TRBV7-2; cdr3_nt: TGTGCCAGCAGCTTACGAGCACAGTGGACTGAAGCTTTCTTT; cdr3_aa: CASSLRAQWTEAFF
clone_size: NA; j_call: TRBJ2-2; d_call: TRBD2; v_call: TRBV6-4; cdr3_nt: TGTGCCAGCTCCTTGAAGCGGGAGTGGGACGGGGAGCTGTTTTTT; cdr3_aa: CASSLKREWDGELFF
clone_size: NA; j_call: TRBJ2-7; d_call: NA; v_call: TRBV11-2; cdr3_nt: TGTGCCAGCAGCTTAGAGCACAGTTCCTACGAGCAGTACTTC; cdr3_aa: CASSLEHSSYEQYF
clone_size: NA; j_call: TRBJ2-5; d_call: NA; v_call: TRBV5-1; cdr3_nt: TGCGCCAGCAGCCCGGAAGGATTTCGGGCAGAGACCCAGTACTTC; cdr3_aa: CASSPEGFRAETQYF
clone_size: NA; j_call: TRBJ2-3; d_call: TRBD2; v_call: TRBV7-7; cdr3_nt: TGTGCTAGCAGCTTAGGTAGCGGGGGGGCCTCCCGCACAGATACGCAGTATTTT; cdr3_aa: CASSLGSGGASRTDTQYF
clone_size: once; j_call: TRBJ2-7; d_call: NA; v_call: TRBV10-3; cdr3_nt: TGTGCCATCAGTGAGTCAGGGCGCTACGAGCAGTACTTC; cdr3_aa: CAISESGRYEQYF